Listed below are T cell receptor beta chains from one sample, sequenced in a study of blood T cells in healthy people across ages. Each CDR3 protein is one row after TCRdb ran MiXCR on the 5' RACE reads. The table lists roughly 410,000 distinct CDR3 sequences, 50% to 60% of them singletons, with 51% in the top ten. The material sequenced was blood. These TCRs come from a man aged 60 to 69 in good health. The CDR3 runs from the conserved cysteine through the conserved F or W. D genes are given only for firm matches. Clone size, where shown, is once, few, many, or a class for clones that have expanded.

clone_size: -
d_call: -
j_call: TRBJ1-2
v_call: TRBV9
cdr3_nt: TGTGCCAGCAGCGCTGAGGGCAGGGGATATGGCTACACCTTC
cdr3_aa: CASSAEGRGYGYTF

clone_size: -
d_call: -
j_call: TRBJ2-3
v_call: TRBV21-1
cdr3_nt: TGTCCCACCCCTGTGCGGGCTAGCACAGATACGCAGTATTTT
cdr3_aa: CPTPVRASTDTQYF

clone_size: -
d_call: TRBD1
j_call: TRBJ2-7
v_call: TRBV18
cdr3_nt: TGTGCCAGCTCACCAGCCAGGCCTGGGGCCAGGGGGTCCCTCTACGAGCAGTACTTC
cdr3_aa: CASSPARPGARGSLYEQYF

clone_size: once
d_call: -
j_call: TRBJ2-1
v_call: TRBV5-1
cdr3_nt: TGCGCCAGCAGCTTGGAAGGCAGGGAGCCCTACAATGAGCAGTTCTTC
cdr3_aa: CASSLEGREPYNEQFF

clone_size: -
d_call: -
j_call: TRBJ2-7
v_call: TRBV30
cdr3_nt: TGTGCCGGGACCAGACTCACCGAGCAGTACTTC
cdr3_aa: CAGTRLTEQYF

clone_size: few
d_call: -
j_call: TRBJ2-3
v_call: TRBV27
cdr3_nt: TGTGCCAGCAGTTTATTACAGGGAGCGTCCTACACAGATACGCAGTATTTT
cdr3_aa: CASSLLQGASYTDTQYF

clone_size: -
d_call: -
j_call: TRBJ2-3
v_call: TRBV29-1
cdr3_nt: TGCAGCGTTGGAGGCGCGCGGACTAGCACAGATACGCAGTATTTT
cdr3_aa: CSVGGARTSTDTQYF

clone_size: -
d_call: -
j_call: TRBJ2-7
v_call: TRBV10-3
cdr3_nt: TGTGCCATCAGTGAGCCGACCGGGCAATACGAGCAGTACTTC
cdr3_aa: CAISEPTGQYEQYF

clone_size: -
d_call: TRBD2
j_call: TRBJ2-1
v_call: TRBV27
cdr3_nt: TGTGCCAGCAGTAGACTAGCGGGAGGGTTTCACTACAATGAGCAGTTCTTC
cdr3_aa: CASSRLAGGFHYNEQFF

clone_size: -
d_call: -
j_call: TRBJ2-7
v_call: TRBV7-2
cdr3_nt: TGTGCCAGCAGCTTAGGAGAGCAGCAGTACTTC
cdr3_aa: CASSLGEQQYF

clone_size: -
d_call: TRBD2
j_call: TRBJ2-3
v_call: TRBV7-2
cdr3_nt: TGTGCCAGCAGCTTAAGAAGGTGGACTAGCGGACGCACAGATACGCAGTATTTT
cdr3_aa: CASSLRRWTSGRTDTQYF

clone_size: few
d_call: TRBD2
j_call: TRBJ2-5
v_call: TRBV11-2
cdr3_nt: TGTGCCAGCAGCCGGGAGGGGTCCCGGTCGCAGTACTTC
cdr3_aa: CASSREGSRSQYF

clone_size: many
d_call: -
j_call: TRBJ2-3
v_call: TRBV7-2
cdr3_nt: TGTGCCAGCAGAACAGGGTGGGGGACAGATACGCAGTATTTT
cdr3_aa: CASRTGWGTDTQYF

clone_size: -
d_call: TRBD1
j_call: TRBJ1-6
v_call: TRBV20-1
cdr3_nt: TGCAGTGCTGGGGACAGTAATTCACCCCTCCACTTT
cdr3_aa: CSAGDSNSPLHF

clone_size: -
d_call: TRBD1
j_call: TRBJ1-4
v_call: TRBV5-1
cdr3_nt: TGCGCCAGCAGCGGCGGGACAGGGGGTGGTGAAAAACTGTTTTTT
cdr3_aa: CASSGGTGGGEKLFF

clone_size: -
d_call: -
j_call: TRBJ2-5
v_call: TRBV20-1
cdr3_nt: TGCAGTGCTGGGTGGTGGGAGACCCAGTACTTC
cdr3_aa: CSAGWWETQYF

clone_size: few
d_call: -
j_call: TRBJ1-2
v_call: TRBV12-3/TRBV12-4
cdr3_nt: TGTGCCAGCAGTTTAGGTCGAGGGACCAGGGGCTACACCTTC
cdr3_aa: CASSLGRGTRGYTF

clone_size: -
d_call: -
j_call: TRBJ2-7
v_call: TRBV25-1
cdr3_nt: TGTGCCAGCAGTGACGTGGGGGTCGAGCAGTACTTC
cdr3_aa: CASSDVGVEQYF

clone_size: -
d_call: -
j_call: TRBJ2-7
v_call: TRBV6-2/TRBV6-3
cdr3_nt: TGTGCCAGTCAGAGGGATCTTACCTACGAGCAGTACTTC
cdr3_aa: CASQRDLTYEQYF